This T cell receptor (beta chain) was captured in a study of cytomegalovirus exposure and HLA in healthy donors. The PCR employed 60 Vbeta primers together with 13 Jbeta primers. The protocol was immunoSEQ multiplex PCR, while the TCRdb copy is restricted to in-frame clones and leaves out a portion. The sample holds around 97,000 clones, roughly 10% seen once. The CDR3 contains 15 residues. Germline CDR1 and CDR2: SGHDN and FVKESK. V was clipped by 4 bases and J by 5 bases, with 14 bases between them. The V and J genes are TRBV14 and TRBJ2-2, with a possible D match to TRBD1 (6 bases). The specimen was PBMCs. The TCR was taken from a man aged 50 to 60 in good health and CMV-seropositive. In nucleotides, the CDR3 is TGTGCCAGCAGCCCTGGACAGTGGGGGACCGGGGAGCTGTTTTTT. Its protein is CASSPGQWGTGELFF.